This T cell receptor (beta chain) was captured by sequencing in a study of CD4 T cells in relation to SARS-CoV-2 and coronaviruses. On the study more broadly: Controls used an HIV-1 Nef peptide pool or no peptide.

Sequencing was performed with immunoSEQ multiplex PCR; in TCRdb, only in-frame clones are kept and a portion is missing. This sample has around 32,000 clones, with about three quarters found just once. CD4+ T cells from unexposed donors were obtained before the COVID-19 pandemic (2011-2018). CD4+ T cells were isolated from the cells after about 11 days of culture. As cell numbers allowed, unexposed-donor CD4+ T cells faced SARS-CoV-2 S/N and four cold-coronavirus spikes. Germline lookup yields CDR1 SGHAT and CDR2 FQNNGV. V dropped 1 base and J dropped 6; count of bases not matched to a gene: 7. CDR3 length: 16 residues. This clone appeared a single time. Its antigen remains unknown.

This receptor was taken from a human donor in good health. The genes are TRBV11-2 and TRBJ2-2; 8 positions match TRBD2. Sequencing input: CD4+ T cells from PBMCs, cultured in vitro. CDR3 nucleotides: TGTGCCAGCAGCTTAGTAGCGGGGACCCGGCCCGGGGAGCTGTTTTTT. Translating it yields CASSLVAGTRPGELFF.